This paragraph covers one T cell receptor beta chain sequence. No antigen is known for it. The data were taken from a study of long-term antiretroviral therapy in people with HIV. Study-wide points: Narrower CDR3 length ranges marked HIV repertoires relative to controls.

An immunoSEQ assay, version v3.0, was performed at survey level. The data were produced by immunoSEQ multiplex PCR, yet TCRdb's version contains in-frame clones alone and is incomplete. There are about 36,000 clones in the sample; 80% occur only once, and around 5.8% lies in the top ten. Germline V gene data show CDR1 as MGHDK and CDR2 as SYGVNS. CDR3 length: 14 residues. Losses at the gene ends were 3 bases for V and 4 bases for J; bases not matched to a gene: 1. This chain joins TRBV25-1 and TRBJ2-1; TRBD2 matches at 9 bases. The input for sequencing was unsorted PBMCs, taken 3.4 years after starting antiretroviral therapy. The clonotype originates from a young man with HIV. CDR3 sequence: CASSEREGYNEQFF. The DNA for the CDR3 is TGTGCCAGCAGTGAGCGGGAGGGGTACAATGAGCAGTTCTTC.